The 26 T cell receptor beta chains given below trace back to one sample, sequenced in a study of immune evolution from preneoplasia to lung adenocarcinoma. The repertoire was sequenced with immunoSEQ multiplex PCR; TCRdb's copy has only in-frame clones and lacks some. Here the sample spans fewer than 50,000 clones, approximately 80% being singletons. Sequencing was carried out using FFPE invasive lung adenocarcinoma tissue. These receptors were taken from a person in their sixties or seventies with lung adenocarcinoma.

By share of the sample, this clone is medium-sized. V usage is TRBV11-3 and J usage is TRBJ2-3; a weak D match, TRBD1 (5 bases). The CDR3 contains 13 residues. V lost 5 bases and J 6 bases, leaving 12 bases between the germline ends. Germline loops: CDR1 SGHNT, CDR2 YENEEA. The CDR3 DNA is TGTGCCAGCAGCCTTTCCCAGGGTGATACGCAGTATTTT. Protein sequence: CASSLSQGDTQYF.

This clone has only a few counts. The rearrangement joins TRBV18 to TRBJ1-1; D may be TRBD1 (5 bases). V gave up 5 bases and J gave up 6 bases, with 13 bases separating them. CDR1 and CDR2 from the germline V gene are KGHSH and LQKENI. CDR3 length equals 13 residues. CDR3 DNA sequence: TGTGCCAGCTCATCCGACAGACCCCCTGAAGCTTTCTTT. Its translation is CASSSDRPPEAFF.

This clone came up a few times. This chain joins TRBV7-2 and TRBJ2-7, with a tentative D call TRBD1 (6 bases). V lost 5 bases and J 2 bases, leaving 13 bases between the germline ends. The CDR3 is 14 amino acids. Germline V gives CDR1 SGHTA, CDR2 FQGNSA. This CDR3 reads CASSESSGAYEQYF. The CDR3 nucleotides are TGTGCCAGCAGCGAAAGTTCAGGGGCCTACGAGCAGTACTTC.

This clone was picked up a small number of times. The chain links TRBV2 to TRBJ1-4; no clear D. Germline V gene data show CDR1 as SNHLY and CDR2 as FYNNEI. This CDR3 contains 11 residues. Trimming stripped 6 bases from V and 8 bases from J, with 7 bases between. CDR3 region: CASRRLEKLFF. The CDR3, as DNA: TGTGCCAGCAGGAGGTTGGAAAAACTGTTTTTT.

This chain uses TRBV18 with TRBJ2-7; tentatively, D is TRBD2 (6 bases). This CDR3 spans 13 amino acids. Germline V gene data show CDR1 as KGHSH and CDR2 as LQKENI. Trimming took off 3 bases at V and 3 bases at J, with 9 bases between the two ends. The CDR3 coding sequence is TGTGCCAGCTCACCGGGACTTCACTACGAGCAGTACTTC. Translation: CASSPGLHYEQYF.

V gene TRBV6-6 combines with J gene TRBJ1-4; D uncertain. Germline V gene lookup returns CDR1 MNHNY and CDR2 SVGAGI (reference sequence). The CDR3 totals 12 residues. Trimming stripped 0 bases from V and 15 bases from J, with 11 bases between. The CDR3 spells CASSYSGMAMFF. DNA of the CDR3: TGTGCCAGCAGTTACTCGGGAATGGCCATGTTTTTT.

The chain joins TRBV7-2 to TRBJ1-3, with a weak D call TRBD1 (6 bases). V gave up 5 bases and J gave up 0 bases, with 11 bases separating them. Germline values: CDR1 SGHTA, CDR2 FQGNSA. The CDR3 extends over 15 amino acids. The CDR3 DNA reads TGTGCCAGCAGCACGGACAGTTTCTCTGGAAACACCATATATTTT. Protein: CASSTDSFSGNTIYF.

This chain links TRBV6-5 with TRBJ1-5; D gene uncertain. V lost 2 bases and J 0 bases, leaving 8 bases between the germline ends. Germline V lookup: CDR1 MNHEY, CDR2 SVGAGI. The CDR3 is made up of 15 amino acids. The CDR3 sequence is CASSYKQDSNQPQHF. DNA for the CDR3: TGTGCCAGCAGTTACAAACAAGATAGCAATCAGCCCCAGCATTTT.

A remark on this clone: An end of the junction differs from the germline gene, which may be a read error. The rearrangement joins TRBV9 to TRBJ2-2, with D maybe TRBD1 (5 bases). Germline CDR1 is SGDLS and CDR2 is YYNGEE. The CDR3 is 15 amino acids. This chain's CDR3 is CTSSVQGSNTGELFF. The CDR3 bases are TGTACCAGCAGCGTGCAGGGATCGAACACCGGGGAGCTGTTTTTT.

CDR3 sequence: CASSEGRRAGSYEQYF. The CDR3 DNA reads as TGTGCCAGCAGTGAAGGGAGGAGGGCGGGATCCTACGAGCAGTACTTC. The chain links TRBV25-1 to TRBJ2-5, with TRBD2 as a possible D gene (6 bases). The J call is doubtful: the DNA matches TRBJ2-7 better. This CDR3 is 16 amino acids long. CDR1 and CDR2 from the germline V gene are MGHDK and SYGVNS.

The chain uses TRBV5-5 and TRBJ1-2; D call uncertain. Trimming removed 0 bases at V and 0 bases at J, with 3 bases between. CDR1 is SGHKS and CDR2 is YYEKEE in the germline V gene (reference sequence). The CDR3 covers 13 residues. The CDR3, as DNA: TGTGCCAGCAGCTTGGCAGCTAACTATGGCTACACCTTC. This gives the protein CASSLAANYGYTF.

This chain links TRBV27 with TRBJ2-7; 11 positions agree with TRBD1. This CDR3 comprises 14 residues. The germline gives CDR1 MNHEY, CDR2 SMNVEV (reference sequence). Trimming removed 5 bases from V and 3 bases from J; junction bases left unmatched: 3. CDR3 residues: CASSRTGGFYEQYF. DNA for the CDR3: TGTGCCAGCAGTCGGACAGGGGGCTTCTACGAGCAGTACTTC.

The V gene is TRBV4-1, the J gene TRBJ1-1; D not certain. In germline, CDR1 is MGHRA, CDR2 YSYEKL. The CDR3 is 12 amino acids. With 4 bases removed from V and 4 bases from J, the gap between germline ends came to 7 bases. The CDR3 nucleotides read TGCGCCAGCAGCCGAGATTCCACTGAAGCTTTCTTT. Translated: CASSRDSTEAFF.

The chain links TRBV19 to TRBJ2-5; tentatively, D is TRBD1 or TRBD2 (5 bases each). V shed 10 bases and J shed 0 bases, with 9 bases lying between them. This CDR3 comprises 12 residues. The germline V gene has CDR1 LNHDA and CDR2 SQIVND (reference sequence). This CDR3 is CATGTYQETQYF. The CDR3 DNA is TGTGCCACCGGGACGTACCAAGAGACCCAGTACTTC.

A single count supports this clone. The CDR3 here is CASSLQARGENEQFF. CDR3 nucleotide sequence: TGTGCCAGCAGCCTTCAGGCCCGGGGGGAAAATGAGCAGTTCTTC. This rearrangement joins TRBV7-2 to TRBJ2-1, with 7 bases aligning to TRBD2. Germline V lookup: CDR1 SGHTA, CDR2 FQGNSA. The CDR3 is made up of 15 amino acids. V was pared by 5 bases and J by 7 bases, with 11 bases of the junction left unmatched.

J is TRBJ1-4 and V is TRBV2; D is perhaps TRBD1 (6 bases). V lost 6 bases and J lost 0, with 17 bases in between. Germline V gene sequence: CDR1 SNHLY, CDR2 FYNNEI. The CDR3 is 17 amino acids. The CDR3 here is CASSHPGTTATNEKLFF. The DNA for the CDR3 is TGTGCCAGCAGCCACCCCGGGACAACCGCAACTAATGAAAAACTGTTTTTT. Together with reference TRBV2 and TRBJ1-4, the CDR3 gives the full variable domain: EPEVTQTPSHQVTQMGQEVILRCVPISNHLYFYWYRQILGQKVEFLVSFYNNEISEKSEIFDDQFSVERPDGSNFTLKIRSTKLEDSAMYFCASSHPGTTATNEKLFFGSGTQLSVL.

J is TRBJ2-7 and V is TRBV11-2; D unresolved. This CDR3 has 12 residues. V shed 5 bases and J shed 5 bases, with 10 bases lying between them. Germline loops: CDR1 SGHAT, CDR2 FQNNGV. The CDR3, as DNA: TGTGCCAGCAGCGCGTCTCGGAACGAGCAGTACTTC. Translating gives CASSASRNEQYF.

The CDR3 region is CAWKTVNTGELFF. CDR3 coding DNA: TGTGCCTGGAAGACAGTGAACACCGGGGAGCTGTTTTTT. The V gene is TRBV30, the J gene TRBJ2-2; a possible D gene is TRBD1 (5 bases). CDR1 GTSNPN and CDR2 SVGIG come from the germline V gene (reference sequence). This CDR3 is 13 amino acids long. V was cut by 4 bases and J by 1 base, with 7 bases left in between.

This clone was seen a handful of times. The J gene is TRBJ2-7, the V gene TRBV5-1, with 10 positions matching TRBD1. This CDR3 contains 15 residues. The trim removed 5 bases at V and 3 bases at J, leaving 8 bases unmatched. In germline, CDR1 is SGHRS, CDR2 YFSETQ. As DNA, the CDR3 is TGCGCCAGCAGACGGGCCTGGACAGGGGGCTACGAGCAGTACTTC. It translates to CASRRAWTGGYEQYF.

J is TRBJ1-4 and V is TRBV29-1; TRBD1 matches 8 bases. Trimming took 6 bases from V and 3 from J; bases not matched to a gene: 9. CDR1 is SQVTM and CDR2 is ANQGSEA in the germline V gene. This CDR3 is 15 amino acids long. Here the CDR3 reads CSVLGTGSSNEKLFF. The DNA for the CDR3 is TGCAGCGTCCTTGGGACAGGTTCATCTAATGAAAAACTGTTTTTT.

V usage is TRBV27 and J usage is TRBJ1-5; the match to TRBD1 covers 7 bases. This CDR3 is 12 amino acids long. With V trimmed by 9 bases and J by 4 bases, 3 bases remained unmatched. Germline V gene lookup returns CDR1 MNHEY and CDR2 SMNVEV (reference sequence). The CDR3 sequence is CASRQGNQPQHF. CDR3 in DNA: TGTGCCAGTCGACAGGGAAATCAGCCCCAGCATTTT.

This clone is large (0.1 to 1%) by share. The rearrangement uses TRBV6-4 and TRBJ1-1; D call uncertain. The CDR3 runs 10 residues. Trimming took off 8 bases at V and 10 bases at J, with 11 bases between the two ends. Germline V gene data show CDR1 as MRHNA and CDR2 as SNTAGT. The CDR3 region has the DNA TGTGCCAGCCGGAGGGTGGCAGCTTTCTTT. Its protein product is CASRRVAAFF.

V and J are TRBV4-1 and TRBJ2-3, with TRBD2 matching over 12 bases. The CDR3 loop spans 16 amino acids. V was clipped by 1 base and J by 2 bases; unmatched bases: 1. CDR1 MGHRA and CDR2 YSYEKL come from the germline V gene. The CDR3, as DNA: TGCGCCAGCAGCCAAGGGACTAGCGGGATCACAGATACGCAGTATTTT. Translating it yields CASSQGTSGITDTQYF.

The chain recombines TRBV18 with TRBJ2-2; D possibly corresponds to TRBD2 (5 bases). V lost 2 bases and J 3 bases, leaving 7 bases between the germline ends. The CDR3 covers 14 residues. The germline V gene has CDR1 KGHSH and CDR2 LQKENI. DNA of the CDR3: TGTGCCAGCTCACCATCGGGATACACCGGGGAGCTGTTTTTT. It encodes CASSPSGYTGELFF.

Relative to its sample, this clone is medium-sized. The chain couples TRBV10-3 to TRBJ2-2; 7 bases align to TRBD1. Germline CDR1 is ENHRY and CDR2 is SYGVKD. The trim removed 10 bases at V and 5 bases at J, leaving 7 bases unmatched. This CDR3 spans 13 amino acids. CDR3 DNA: TGTGCCACCGGGGACAGAGCGACCGGGGAGCTGTTTTTT. Translated: CATGDRATGELFF.

The chain joins TRBV28 to TRBJ2-3, with 9 bases fitting TRBD2. Germline CDR1 and CDR2: MDHEN and SYDVKM. The CDR3 covers 16 residues. J lost 4 bases, V lost 1 base, and 6 bases had no gene match. DNA of the CDR3: TGTGCCAGCAGTTTATATGCGGGAGGGCCCCCAGATACGCAGTATTTT. It codes for CASSLYAGGPPDTQYF.